This entry is about one T cell receptor beta chain. The target antigen is unknown. Profiling relied on immunoSEQ multiplex PCR, and the TCRdb table lists in-frame clones only, not all of them. The table records around 1.6 million clones, 98% of them present only once. The CDR3 totals 12 residues. The germline V gene has CDR1 GTSNPN and CDR2 SVGIG (reference sequence). J gave up 7 bases and V 4 bases, and 6 bases lay outside the gene matches. This specimen belongs to a study of shared clonotypes between healthy human individuals. Study-level information: For every donor, three CD4 naive, three CD4 memory, two CD8 naive and one CD8 memory plates were used.

Overall study results and limits: Donor clonotype sharing was expected to depend on sequencing depth. The study found lower generation probabilities in non-shared clonotypes than in those shared by all four donors.

The material sequenced was naive CD4+ T cells sorted from blood. Subset defined: CD45RA+ positively selected. The V call is TRBV30, the J call TRBJ1-2; 7 bases are a match to TRBD1. The receptor was isolated from a man aged 25 to 40 in good health. CDR3 bases: TGTGCCTGGACTACAGGGGCAATTGGCTACACCTTC. This translates into CAWTTGAIGYTF.